The clone carrying this TCR beta chain was seen repeatedly, ten times or more. Antigen specificity is unknown. V shed 2 bases and J shed 1 base, with 8 bases lying between them. The CDR3 contains 14 residues. CDR1 is SGHTA, CDR2 FQGNSA, per germline. Each CDR3 protein gets one entry after TCRdb re-called the reads with MiXCR. The table has some 300,000 distinct CDR3 sequences, around 9.6% seen once. The sample originates from a study of T cell repertoires in cytomegalovirus infection. Study observations and caveats: The study found HLA-C-restricted CMV-specific TCR beta clonotypes dominating the ex vivo response.

This sequence joins TRBV7-2 and TRBJ2-5, with D uncertain. This sequence was found in a human donor in good health (CMV status not recorded). Some clones in this sample may be carry-over from other donors' samples. The sample was PBMCs. DNA for the CDR3: TGTGCCAGCAGCTTACGGACCAGCCAAGAGACCCAGTACTTC. It codes for CASSLRTSQETQYF.